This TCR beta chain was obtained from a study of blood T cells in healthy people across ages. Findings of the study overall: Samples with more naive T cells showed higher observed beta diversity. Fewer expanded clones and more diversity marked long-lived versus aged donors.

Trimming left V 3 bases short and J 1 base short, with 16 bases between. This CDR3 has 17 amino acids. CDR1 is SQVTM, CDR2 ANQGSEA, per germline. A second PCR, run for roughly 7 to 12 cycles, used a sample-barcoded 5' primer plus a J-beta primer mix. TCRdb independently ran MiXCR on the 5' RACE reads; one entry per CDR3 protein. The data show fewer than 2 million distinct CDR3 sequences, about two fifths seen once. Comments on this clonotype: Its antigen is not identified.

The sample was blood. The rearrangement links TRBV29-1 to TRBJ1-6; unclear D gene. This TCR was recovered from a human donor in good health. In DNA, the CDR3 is TGCAGCGTTGATGCGGCTGATAGGGTTTCCTATAATTCACCCCTCCACTTT. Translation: CSVDAADRVSYNSPLHF.